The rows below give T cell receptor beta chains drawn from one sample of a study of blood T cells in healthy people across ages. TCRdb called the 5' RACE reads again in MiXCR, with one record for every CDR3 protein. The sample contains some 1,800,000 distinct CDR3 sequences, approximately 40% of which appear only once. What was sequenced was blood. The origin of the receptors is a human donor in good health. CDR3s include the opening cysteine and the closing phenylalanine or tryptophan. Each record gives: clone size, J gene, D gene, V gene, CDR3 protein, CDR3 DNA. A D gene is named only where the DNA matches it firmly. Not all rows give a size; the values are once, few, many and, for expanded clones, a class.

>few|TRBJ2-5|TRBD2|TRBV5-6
CASSPLLAGGRETQYF
TGTGCCAGCAGCCCGTTACTAGCGGGGGGGCGTGAGACCCAGTACTTC
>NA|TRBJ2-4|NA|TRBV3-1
CASSQLRRGSGNIQYF
TGTGCCAGCAGCCAACTCAGGAGGGGGTCGGGAAACATTCAGTACTTC
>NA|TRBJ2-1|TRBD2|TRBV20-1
CSARALRRRGASYNEQFF
TGCAGTGCTAGAGCATTACGCCGGCGGGGGGCCTCCTACAATGAGCAGTTCTTC
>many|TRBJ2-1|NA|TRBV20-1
CSTAQGSDNEQFF
TGCAGTACCGCCCAGGGGAGCGACAATGAGCAGTTCTTC
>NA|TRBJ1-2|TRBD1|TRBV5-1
CASSPSTGEGYTF
TGCGCCAGCAGCCCGTCGACAGGGGAGGGCTACACCTTC
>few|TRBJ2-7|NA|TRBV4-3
CASSQALTGEQYF
TGCGCCAGCAGCCAAGCTCTAACGGGCGAGCAGTACTTC
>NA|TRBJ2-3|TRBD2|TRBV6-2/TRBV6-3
CASSSSGGAVGDTQYF
TGTGCCAGCAGCTCGTCCGGGGGGGCCGTCGGAGATACGCAGTATTTT
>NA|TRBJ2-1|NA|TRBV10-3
CAIREDKSGNEQFF
TGTGCCATCAGAGAGGATAAATCAGGGAATGAGCAGTTCTTC
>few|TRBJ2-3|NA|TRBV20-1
CSARIASGTQYF
TGCAGTGCTAGGATAGCATCGGGTACGCAGTATTTT
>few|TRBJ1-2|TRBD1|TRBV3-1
CASSPSGTGKLHGYTF
TGTGCCAGCAGCCCCTCCGGGACAGGGAAATTACATGGCTACACCTTC
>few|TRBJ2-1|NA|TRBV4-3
CASSQDSRRVEQFF
TGCGCCAGCAGCCAAGATTCGAGGAGGGTGGAGCAGTTCTTC
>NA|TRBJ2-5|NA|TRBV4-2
CASSPSLSRGRETQYF
TGTGCCAGCAGCCCCAGCTTGAGTCGGGGGAGGGAGACCCAGTACTTC
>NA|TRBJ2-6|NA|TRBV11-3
CASSLTWGAGANVLTF
TGTGCCAGCAGCTTAACTTGGGGCGCTGGGGCCAACGTCCTGACTTTC
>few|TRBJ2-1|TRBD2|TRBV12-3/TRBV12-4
CASSLAGGRVEQFF
TGTGCCAGCAGTCTAGCGGGGGGTCGGGTTGAGCAGTTCTTC
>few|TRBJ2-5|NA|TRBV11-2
CASSRGGILETQYF
TGTGCCAGCAGCCGAGGGGGTATCCTAGAGACCCAGTACTTC
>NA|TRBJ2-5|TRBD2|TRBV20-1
CSAREAGGRKTQYF
TGCAGTGCTAGAGAAGCGGGGGGGCGGAAGACCCAGTACTTC
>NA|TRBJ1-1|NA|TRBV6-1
CASSEAYRDTEAFF
TGTGCCAGCAGTGAAGCGTACAGGGACACTGAAGCTTTCTTT
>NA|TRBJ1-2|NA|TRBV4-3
CASSQEITGSYGYTF
TGCGCCAGCAGCCAGGAGATTACAGGTTCCTATGGCTACACCTTC
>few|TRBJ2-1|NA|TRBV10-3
CAISESSLYNEQFF
TGTGCCATCAGTGAGTCTTCCCTGTACAATGAGCAGTTCTTC
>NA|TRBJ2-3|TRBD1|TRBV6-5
CASSYQGAYTDTQYF
TGTGCCAGCAGTTACCAGGGGGCCTACACAGATACGCAGTATTTT
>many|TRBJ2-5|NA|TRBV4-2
CASSHKREETQYF
TGTGCCAGCAGCCATAAGAGAGAGGAGACCCAGTACTTC
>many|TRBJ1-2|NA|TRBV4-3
CASSPSAGANYGYTF
TGCGCCAGCAGCCCCTCAGCGGGGGCTAACTATGGCTACACCTTC
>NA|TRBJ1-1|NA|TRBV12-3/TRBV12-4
CASSFRGPNTEAFF
TGTGCCAGCAGTTTCCGGGGCCCGAACACTGAAGCTTTCTTT
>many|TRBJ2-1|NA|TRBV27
CASRLTAQPYNEQFF
TGTGCCAGCAGGCTGACAGCCCAACCATACAATGAGCAGTTCTTC
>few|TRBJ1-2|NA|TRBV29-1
CSVVASGERYGYTF
TGCAGCGTTGTAGCGTCAGGAGAACGGTATGGCTACACCTTC
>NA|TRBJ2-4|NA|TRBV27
CASSFGGTSNIQYF
TGTGCCAGCAGTTTTGGTGGGACATCCAACATTCAGTACTTC
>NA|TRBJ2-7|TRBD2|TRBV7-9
CASSPVGGVYEQYF
TGTGCCAGCAGCCCCGTCGGGGGGGTCTACGAGCAGTACTTC
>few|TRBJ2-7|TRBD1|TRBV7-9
CASSSPTRDSLYEQYF
TGTGCCAGCAGCTCGCCGACCCGGGACAGTCTATACGAGCAGTACTTC
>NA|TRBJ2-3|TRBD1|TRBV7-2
CASSLHQGAQYF
TGTGCCAGCAGCTTGCATCAGGGGGCGCAGTATTTT
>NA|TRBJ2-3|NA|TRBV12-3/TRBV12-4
CASSKSRTDAQYF
TGTGCCAGCAGTAAGAGCAGGACAGATGCGCAGTATTTT
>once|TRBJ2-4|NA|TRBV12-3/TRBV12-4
CASSLLATLWGNEQYF
TGTGCCAGCAGTTTACTGGCAACTCTATGGGGCAATGAGCAGTACTTC
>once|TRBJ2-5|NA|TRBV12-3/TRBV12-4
CASSPLLGAGQETQYF
TGTGCCAGCAGTCCTCTTTTGGGGGCAGGCCAAGAGACCCAGTACTTC
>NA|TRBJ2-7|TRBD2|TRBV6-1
CASSPQRGDYEQYF
TGTGCCAGCAGTCCCCAGCGGGGAGACTACGAGCAGTACTTC
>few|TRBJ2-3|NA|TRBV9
CASSVEEGSRTDTQYF
TGTGCCAGCAGCGTAGAAGAGGGGTCTCGAACAGATACGCAGTATTTT
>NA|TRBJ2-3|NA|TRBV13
CASSPLRVSTDTQYF
TGTGCCAGCAGCCCATTAAGGGTGTCCACAGATACGCAGTATTTT
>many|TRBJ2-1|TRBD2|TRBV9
CASSVELAGGYNEQFF
TGTGCCAGCAGCGTAGAACTAGCGGGGGGGTATAATGAGCAGTTCTTC
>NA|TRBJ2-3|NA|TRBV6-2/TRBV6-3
CASIPPDGTDTQYF
TGTGCCAGTATTCCCCCGGATGGCACAGATACGCAGTATTTT
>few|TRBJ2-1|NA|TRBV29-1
CSVDKPSSSYNEQFF
TGCAGCGTAGATAAACCCAGTAGCTCCTACAATGAGCAGTTCTTC
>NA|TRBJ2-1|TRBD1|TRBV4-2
CASSMRDREANEQFF
TGTGCCAGCAGTATGAGGGACAGGGAAGCGAATGAGCAGTTCTTC
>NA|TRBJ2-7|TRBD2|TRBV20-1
CSAQRGAVYEQYF
TGCAGTGCGCAGCGGGGGGCTGTCTACGAGCAGTACTTC
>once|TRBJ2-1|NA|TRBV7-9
CAGTRSGLGLNEQFF
TGTGCCGGCACTCGGTCGGGGTTAGGGCTAAATGAGCAGTTCTTC
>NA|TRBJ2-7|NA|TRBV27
CASSALKSLSYEQYF
TGTGCCAGCAGCGCCCTAAAGTCTCTCTCCTACGAGCAGTACTTC
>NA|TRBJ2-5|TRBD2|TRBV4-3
CAGSQDRGLVETQYF
TGCGCCGGCAGCCAAGATCGTGGACTAGTGGAGACCCAGTACTTC
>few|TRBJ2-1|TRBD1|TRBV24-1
CAASDLTEGAFGEQFF
TGTGCCGCCAGTGATTTGACAGAGGGGGCTTTTGGGGAGCAGTTCTTC
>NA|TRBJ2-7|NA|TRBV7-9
CANSFVGVYEQYF
TGTGCCAACAGCTTCGTAGGAGTTTACGAGCAGTACTTC
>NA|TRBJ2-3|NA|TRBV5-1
CASRIGWNTQYF
TGCGCCAGCAGAATCGGGTGGAATACGCAGTATTTT
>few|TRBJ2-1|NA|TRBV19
CASSIGRRSANEQFF
TGTGCCAGTAGTATAGGTCGTCGGAGCGCTAATGAGCAGTTCTTC
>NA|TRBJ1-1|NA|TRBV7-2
CAGSLEGAGTEAFF
TGCGCCGGCAGCTTAGAAGGGGCAGGAACTGAAGCTTTCTTT
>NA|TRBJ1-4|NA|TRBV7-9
CASSLDIQENEKLFF
TGTGCCAGCAGCTTAGATATCCAGGAGAATGAAAAACTGTTTTTT
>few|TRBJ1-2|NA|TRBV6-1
CASSIYGTNYGYTF
TGTGCCAGCAGTATCTACGGGACAAACTATGGCTACACCTTC
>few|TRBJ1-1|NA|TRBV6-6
CASPDRGGTEAFF
TGTGCCAGCCCCGACAGAGGGGGTACTGAAGCTTTCTTT
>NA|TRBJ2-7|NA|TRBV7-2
CASSRRQESEQYF
TGTGCCAGCAGCCGTCGCCAGGAAAGCGAGCAGTACTTC
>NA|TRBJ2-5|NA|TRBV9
CASSTSDMSETQYF
TGTGCCAGCAGCACATCGGATATGTCGGAGACCCAGTACTTC
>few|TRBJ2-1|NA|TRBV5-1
CASSLDIRQFF
TGCGCCAGCAGCTTAGACATTAGGCAGTTCTTC